Below, 8 T cell receptor beta chains from the same sample are listed, as sequenced in a study of blood T cell repertoires in COVID-19. This table comes from immunoSEQ multiplex PCR, and its TCRdb copy is limited to in-frame clones, with some not included. The table lists around 150,000 clones, 60% to 85% of them singletons. The sequencing sample was made of peripheral blood. The receptors come from a woman of 80 years or more with active or convalescent COVID-19.

The rearrangement joins TRBV5-5 to TRBJ1-2, with 7 bases matching TRBD1. CDR3 length: 14 residues. Germline V gives CDR1 SGHKS, CDR2 YYEKEE (reference sequence). Trimming removed 4 bases from V and 5 bases from J; junction bases left unmatched: 8. CDR3 protein: CASSLRQGTYGYTF. CDR3 in DNA: TGTGCCAGCAGCCTCCGACAGGGAACATATGGCTACACCTTC.

The J gene is TRBJ2-4, the V gene TRBV2; D may be TRBD1 (5 bases). V was pared by 6 bases and J by 3 bases, with 9 bases between. Germline V CDR1 and CDR2: SNHLY, FYNNEI. The length of the CDR3 is 13 residues. The CDR3 nucleotides read TGTGCCAGCAGGGGTCAGGGCAAAAACATTCAGTACTTC. This encodes CASRGQGKNIQYF. The full variable domain, in which reference TRBV2 and TRBJ2-4 provide the parts outside the CDR3, is EPEVTQTPSHQVTQMGQEVILRCVPISNHLYFYWYRQILGQKVEFLVSFYNNEISEKSEIFDDQFSVERPDGSNFTLKIRSTKLEDSAMYFCASRGQGKNIQYFGAGTRLSVL.

This clone has only a few counts. The chain couples TRBV7-2 to TRBJ1-3, with 9 positions matching TRBD1. Per the germline V gene, CDR1 is SGHTA and CDR2 is FQGNSA. Trimming at V came to 4 bases and at J to 0 bases, leaving 4 bases not matched to a gene. The length of the CDR3 is 16 residues. The CDR3 reads CASSSGQGSSGNTIYF. Written as DNA, the CDR3 is TGTGCCAGCAGCTCGGGACAGGGTAGCTCTGGAAACACCATATATTTT.

The chain has TRBV7-2 and TRBJ2-3; TRBD2 matches 8 bases. In germline, CDR1 is SGHTA, CDR2 FQGNSA. The CDR3 spans 15 residues. V trimming: 9 bases; J trimming: 2 bases; junction bases outside the gene matches: 10. The CDR3 sequence: CASSKTGGPTDTQYF. The CDR3 DNA reads as TGTGCCAGTTCTAAAACGGGGGGGCCCACAGATACGCAGTATTTT.

This clone was counted once. The chain uses TRBV13 and TRBJ2-2; D uncertain. The ends were cut back, 3 bases at V and 1 base at J, with 3 bases in the middle. Germline values: CDR1 PRHDT, CDR2 FYEKMQ (reference sequence). The length of the CDR3 is 13 residues. CDR3 amino acids: CASSFMNTGELFF. The CDR3 DNA reads TGTGCCAGCAGCTTTATGAACACCGGGGAGCTGTTTTTT. The whole variable domain, filled in from reference TRBV13 and TRBJ2-2, reads AAGVIQSPRHLIKEKRETATLKCYPIPRHDTVYWYQQGPGQDPQFLISFYEKMQSDKGSIPDRFSAQQFSDYHSELNMSSLELGDSALYFCASSFMNTGELFFGEGSRLTVL.

The chain couples TRBV18 to TRBJ2-2; no reliable D call. The germline V gene encodes CDR1 KGHSH and CDR2 LQKENI. The V end lost 6 bases, the J end lost 1 base, and 12 bases lay between the germline ends. This CDR3 has 15 residues. This CDR3 is CASSDTIQNTGELFF. DNA for the CDR3: TGTGCCAGCTCTGACACCATTCAGAACACCGGGGAGCTGTTTTTT.

This clone was observed a single time. This chain links TRBV5-6 with TRBJ1-1, with TRBD1 matching 10 bases. There are 14 residues in the CDR3. Germline lookup yields CDR1 SGHDT and CDR2 YYEEEE. With V trimmed by 0 bases and J by 10 bases, 6 bases remained unmatched. For the CDR3, the DNA is TGTGCCAGCAGCTTGGGTGACAGGGGGCAGGTAGCTTTCTTT. Its protein is CASSLGDRGQVAFF. Supplemented by reference TRBV5-6 and TRBJ1-1, the full variable domain reads DAGVTQSPTHLIKTRGQQVTLRCSPKSGHDTVSWYQQALGQGPQFIFQYYEEEERQRGNFPDRFSGHQFPNYSSELNVNALLLGDSALYLCASSLGDRGQVAFFGQGTRLTVV.

The chain has TRBV5-1 and TRBJ2-2, with 7 bases that match TRBD1. J gave up 5 bases and V 5 bases, and 6 bases lay outside the gene matches. The germline V gene has CDR1 SGHRS and CDR2 YFSETQ. The CDR3 sequence is 14 residues long. CDR3 in DNA: TGCGCCAGCAGACCAGGGGGTAGTACCGGGGAGCTGTTTTTT. Translation: CASRPGGSTGELFF.